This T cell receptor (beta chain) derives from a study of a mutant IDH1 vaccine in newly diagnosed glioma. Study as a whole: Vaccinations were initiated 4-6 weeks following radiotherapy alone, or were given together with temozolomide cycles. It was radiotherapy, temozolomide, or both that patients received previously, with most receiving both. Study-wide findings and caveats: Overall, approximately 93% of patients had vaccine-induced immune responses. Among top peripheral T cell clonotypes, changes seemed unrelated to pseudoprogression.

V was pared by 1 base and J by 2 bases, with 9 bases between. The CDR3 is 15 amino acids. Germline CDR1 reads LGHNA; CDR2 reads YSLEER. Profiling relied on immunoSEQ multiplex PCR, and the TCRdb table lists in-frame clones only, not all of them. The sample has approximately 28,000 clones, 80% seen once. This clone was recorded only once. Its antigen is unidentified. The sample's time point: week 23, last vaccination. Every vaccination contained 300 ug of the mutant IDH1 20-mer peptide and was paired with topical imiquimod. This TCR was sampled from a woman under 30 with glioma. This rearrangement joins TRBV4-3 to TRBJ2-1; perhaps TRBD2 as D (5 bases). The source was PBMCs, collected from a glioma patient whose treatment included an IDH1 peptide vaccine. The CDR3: CASSQGTEAYNEQFF. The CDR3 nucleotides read TGCGCCAGCAGCCAAGGGACTGAAGCCTACAATGAGCAGTTCTTC.